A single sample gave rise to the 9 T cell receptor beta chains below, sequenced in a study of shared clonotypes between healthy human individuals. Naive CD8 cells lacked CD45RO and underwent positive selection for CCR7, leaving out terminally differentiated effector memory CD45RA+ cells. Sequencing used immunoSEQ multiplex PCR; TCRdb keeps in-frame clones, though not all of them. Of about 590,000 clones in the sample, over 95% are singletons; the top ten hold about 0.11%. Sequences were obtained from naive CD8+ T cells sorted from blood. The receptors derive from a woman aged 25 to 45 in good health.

DNA for the CDR3: TGTGCCAGCAGCCGCGAGCTCGTCACAGGGGAGGTCGGCTCCTACAATGAGCAGTTCTTC. Translated: CASSRELVTGEVGSYNEQFF. The V call is TRBV13, the J call TRBJ2-1; TRBD1 is a possible D gene (7 bases). The length of the CDR3 is 20 residues. Germline lookup yields CDR1 PRHDT and CDR2 FYEKMQ (reference sequence). V was pared by 5 bases and J by 0 bases, with 26 bases between.

The CDR3 DNA reads TGTGCCAGCAGCTTGGGTTTCAGCAATCAGCCCCAGCATTTT. Protein sequence: CASSLGFSNQPQHF. The V and J genes are TRBV7-8 and TRBJ1-5; D gene unclear. Germline-derived CDR1 and CDR2 are SGHVS and FQNEAQ. The CDR3 is 14 amino acids. V lost 3 bases to trimming and J lost 1 base, with 7 bases between them.

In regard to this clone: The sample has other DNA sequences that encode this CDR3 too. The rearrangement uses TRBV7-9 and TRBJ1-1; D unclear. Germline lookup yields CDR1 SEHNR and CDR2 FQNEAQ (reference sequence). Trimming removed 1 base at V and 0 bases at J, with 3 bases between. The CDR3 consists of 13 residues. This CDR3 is CASSLVLNTEAFF. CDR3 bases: TGTGCCAGCAGCTTAGTTCTGAACACTGAAGCTTTCTTT.

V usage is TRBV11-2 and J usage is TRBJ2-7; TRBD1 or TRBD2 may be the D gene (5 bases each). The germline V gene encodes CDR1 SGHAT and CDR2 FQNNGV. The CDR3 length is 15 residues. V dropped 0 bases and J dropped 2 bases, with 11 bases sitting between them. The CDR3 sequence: CASSLEGRGTYEQYF. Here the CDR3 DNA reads TGTGCCAGCAGCTTAGAGGGACGCGGCACCTACGAGCAGTACTTC. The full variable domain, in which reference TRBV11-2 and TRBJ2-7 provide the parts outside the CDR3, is EAGVAQSPRYKIIEKRQSVAFWCNPISGHATLYWYQQILGQGPKLLIQFQNNGVVDDSQLPKDRFSAERLKGVDSTLKIQPAKLEDSAVYLCASSLEGRGTYEQYFGPGTRLTVT.

In DNA form, the CDR3 reads TGTGCCAGCAGCTTAGAGGTGGGCCCTCAGTACTACGAGCAGTACTTC. Translated, it gives CASSLEVGPQYYEQYF. This rearrangement joins TRBV11-2 to TRBJ2-7, with no clear D. Looked up from germline, CDR1 is SGHAT and CDR2 is FQNNGV. CDR3 length equals 16 residues. V lost 0 bases and J 3 bases, leaving 15 bases between the germline ends.

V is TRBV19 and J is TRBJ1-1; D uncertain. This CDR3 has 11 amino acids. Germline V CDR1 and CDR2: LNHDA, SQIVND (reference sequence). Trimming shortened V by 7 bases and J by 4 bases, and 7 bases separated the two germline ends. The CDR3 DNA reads TGTGCCAGTATCTGGGGCACTGAAGCTTTCTTT. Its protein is CASIWGTEAFF.

CDR3 sequence (DNA): TGTGCCAGCAGCAAAAGTCTCATCCCGGGGGCGATAAACACTGAAGCTTTCTTT. Its translation is CASSKSLIPGAINTEAFF. The J gene is TRBJ1-1, the V gene TRBV21-1. TRBV21-1 constitutes a pseudogene. CDR3 size: 18 residues.

The CDR3 nucleotides are TGTGCCAGCAGCCAGGTTGTCGGGGGAGGTCAGCCCCAGCATTTT. Encoded protein: CASSQVVGGGQPQHF. The chain employs TRBV4-2 and TRBJ1-5, with D possibly matching TRBD1 (5 bases). This CDR3 has 15 amino acids. CDR1 and CDR2 (germline): LGHNA, YNFKEQ. V lost 3 bases and J lost 6, with 15 bases in between.

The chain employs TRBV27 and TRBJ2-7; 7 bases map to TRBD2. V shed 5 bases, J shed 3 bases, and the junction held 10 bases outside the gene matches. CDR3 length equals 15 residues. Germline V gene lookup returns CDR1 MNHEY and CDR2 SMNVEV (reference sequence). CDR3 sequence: CASSLFGTNSYEQYF. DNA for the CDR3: TGTGCCAGCAGTCTCTTTGGGACTAACAGCTACGAGCAGTACTTC.